This T cell receptor beta chain was sequenced for a study of OX40 agonist ivuxolimab in advanced cancers. Study-wide context: Dose-escalation patients' cancers were hepatocellular carcinoma, melanoma, renal cell or head and neck cancer. A mean age of about 56 years, range about 20 to 79, was recorded, and 70% to 85% were male. Anti-PD-1, anti-PD-L1 or anti-CTLA-4 therapy given earlier was allowed, and approximately 43% had some. Findings and caveats of the study: Clonal expansion from baseline to week 6 occurred in both CD4+ and CD8+ T cells.

This CDR3 region has 15 residues. Germline CDR1 and CDR2: SGHTA and FQGTGA. The V and J ends lost 0 bases and 5 bases respectively, with 11 bases between them. The method was immunoSEQ multiplex PCR; TCRdb's version includes in-frame clones alone and lacks a portion of them. The table lists about 88,000 clones, just under 90% of them singletons. On this clone itself: Antigen: not known.

The chain carries TRBV7-3 and TRBJ2-1; D is possibly TRBD2 (6 bases). The receptor was derived from an adult with an advanced solid tumor such as melanoma, head and neck, liver or kidney cancer. Sequences were derived from CD4+ or CD8+ T cells sorted from blood, sampled in a trial of the OX40 agonist ivuxolimab. CDR3 nucleotide sequence: TGTGCCAGCAGCTTAACAGGCGGGGTGGACAATGAGCAGTTCTTC. Encoded protein: CASSLTGGVDNEQFF.